One sample yielded the 32 T cell receptor beta chains listed below, sequenced in a study of human thymus T cells. Thymic material originated from resections removed in the course of corrective heart surgery. The assay was immunoSEQ multiplex PCR, and TCRdb's table has in-frame clones only and misses some. There are roughly 77,000 clones in the sample; roughly 94% occur only once, and approximately 0.031% lies in the top ten. The material sequenced was thymus tissue. The receptors shown here come from a girl under three years old with a congenital heart defect but otherwise immunologically healthy.

The genes are TRBV10-3 and TRBJ1-2; possibly TRBD1 for D (5 bases). Germline CDR1 reads ENHRY; CDR2 reads SYGVKD. The CDR3 spans 12 residues. Trimming shortened V by 0 bases and J by 8 bases, and 7 bases separated the two germline ends. This CDR3 is CAISESGQGYTF. The DNA of the CDR3 is TGTGCCATCAGTGAGTCGGGGCAAGGCTACACCTTC.

The rearrangement uses TRBV10-1 and TRBJ2-3; D is perhaps TRBD2 (5 bases). The CDR3 sequence is 15 residues long. Trimming removed 6 bases at V and 1 base at J, with 14 bases between. Looked up from germline, CDR1 is WNHNN and CDR2 is SYGVQD (reference sequence). The CDR3 DNA reads as TGCGCCAGCAGCGACGGGAACCCAGGCACAGATACGCAGTATTTT. The encoded protein is CASSDGNPGTDTQYF.

The chain has TRBV27 and TRBJ1-1, with TRBD1 matching over 7 bases. In germline, CDR1 is MNHEY, CDR2 SMNVEV (reference sequence). The junction had 7 bases not matched to a gene; V was cut back by 6 bases and J by 0 bases. The CDR3 extends over 15 amino acids. The CDR3 here is CASRPGTDLNTEAFF. The DNA of the CDR3 is TGTGCCAGCAGACCCGGGACAGACCTGAACACTGAAGCTTTCTTT.

The V gene is TRBV7-2, the J gene TRBJ1-2; no definite D call. Germline CDR1 and CDR2: SGHTA and FQGNSA. Trimming removed 1 base from V and 5 bases from J, with 17 bases in between. The length of the CDR3 is 16 residues. The CDR3 protein is CASSLGGAAPSYGYTF. The CDR3 region has the DNA TGTGCCAGCAGCTTAGGGGGTGCGGCGCCATCATATGGCTACACCTTC.

This clone came up once. The chain links TRBV7-9 to TRBJ1-3; D gene ambiguous. V shed 5 bases and J shed 0 bases, with 20 bases lying between them. There are 18 residues in the CDR3. Germline CDR1 reads SEHNR; CDR2 reads FQNEAQ (reference sequence). The DNA for the CDR3 is TGTGCCAGCAGCCCAAGGGCCGGGGAGGTAGCCTCTGGAAACACCATATATTTT. Its translation is CASSPRAGEVASGNTIYF. The full variable domain, rest sourced from reference TRBV7-9 and TRBJ1-3, is DTGVSQNPRHKITKRGQNVTFRCDPISEHNRLYWYRQTLGQGPEFLTYFQNEAQLEKSRLLSDRFSAERPKGSFSTLEIQRTEQGDSAMYLCASSPRAGEVASGNTIYFGEGSWLTVV.

The chain employs TRBV27 and TRBJ2-6, with unresolved D. Looked up from germline, CDR1 is MNHEY and CDR2 is SMNVEV (reference sequence). CDR3 length: 18 residues. V was trimmed by 5 bases and J by 3 bases, leaving 20 bases between them. In DNA, the CDR3 is TGTGCCAGCAGTCCAACCCGAGGATTAGTGGTTGGGGCCAACGTCCTGACTTTC. Translated, it gives CASSPTRGLVVGANVLTF.

V usage is TRBV15 and J usage is TRBJ1-5; 7 nucleotides line up with TRBD1. Germline CDR1 LNHNV, CDR2 YYDKDF (reference sequence). Unmatched junction bases numbered 10, after V lost 3 bases and J lost 5 bases. The CDR3 consists of 16 residues. The CDR3 spells CATSSTDRAIHQPQHF. The CDR3 DNA is TGTGCCACCAGCAGCACAGACAGGGCAATACATCAGCCCCAGCATTTT.

The chain combines TRBV15 with TRBJ2-1; D not certain. CDR1 and CDR2 from the germline V gene are LNHNV and YYDKDF (reference sequence). Trimming removed 4 bases at V and 0 bases at J, with 10 bases between. This CDR3 region has 15 residues. The DNA for the CDR3 is TGTGCCACCAGCACTCAATCTAGCTCCTACAATGAGCAGTTCTTC. Translating it yields CATSTQSSSYNEQFF.

The J gene is TRBJ1-5, the V gene TRBV28, with a possible D match to TRBD1 (5 bases). Between the trimmed V and J ends, which lost 6 bases and 0 bases, there was a span of 21 bases. The CDR3 is 18 amino acids. Germline V gene lookup returns CDR1 MDHEN and CDR2 SYDVKM. The CDR3 nucleotides are TGTGCCAGCAGCTCTCCTCGACAGACCTTCCTTAGCAATCAGCCCCAGCATTTT. Its translation: CASSSPRQTFLSNQPQHF.

The rearrangement joins TRBV19 to TRBJ1-1; 9 nucleotides agree with TRBD1. Looked up from germline, CDR1 is LNHDA and CDR2 is SQIVND (reference sequence). The CDR3 sequence is 18 residues long. After removal of 5 bases from V and 1 base from J, the junction contained 14 bases not matched to a gene. CDR3 amino acids: CASSSAQQGAIGNTEAFF. CDR3 nucleotides: TGTGCCAGTAGTTCAGCCCAACAGGGGGCAATAGGGAACACTGAAGCTTTCTTT.

This chain joins TRBV5-4 and TRBJ2-2; 10 nucleotides match TRBD2. CDR1 and CDR2 from the germline V gene are SGHNT and YYREEE (reference sequence). J lost 7 bases, V lost 4 bases, and 13 bases had no gene match. CDR3 size: 17 residues. The CDR3 DNA sequence: TGTGCCAGCAGCCTAGGGCTAGCGGGAGTACATAACGGGGAGCTGTTTTTT. The encoded protein is CASSLGLAGVHNGELFF.

The gene calls are TRBV4-1 and TRBJ1-5, with no clear D. This CDR3 has 16 amino acids. Germline CDR1 is MGHRA and CDR2 is YSYEKL. Trimming cost V 0 bases and J 1 base, with 10 bases left between them. CDR3 in amino acids: CASSQEDSPSNQPQHF. The CDR3, as DNA: TGCGCCAGCAGCCAAGAAGATTCTCCCAGCAATCAGCCCCAGCATTTT.

This clone has just a few counts. The chain recombines TRBV21-1 with TRBJ1-5; the DNA was not used to check the table's D call, TRBD1. TRBV21-1 is an annotated pseudogene. This CDR3 has 11 amino acids. The CDR3 DNA sequence: TGTGCCAGCAAAGGGGGTCAGCCCCAGCATTTT. Translated, it gives CASKGGQPQHF.

This chain uses TRBV10-3 with TRBJ1-5, with D perhaps TRBD1 (6 bases). The CDR3 sequence is 17 residues long. V dropped 4 bases and J dropped 0 bases, with 16 bases sitting between them. Germline-derived CDR1 and CDR2 are ENHRY and SYGVKD. CDR3 sequence reads: CAISAHREHGSNQPQHF. The CDR3, as DNA: TGTGCCATCAGTGCCCACAGGGAACATGGTAGCAATCAGCCCCAGCATTTT.

V and J are TRBV27 and TRBJ2-7, with TRBD1 matching over 8 bases. This CDR3 is built from 13 residues. The V gene's germline CDR1 is MNHEY and CDR2 SMNVEV (reference sequence). V dropped 6 bases and J dropped 6; count of bases not matched to a gene: 7. The CDR3 is CASRDRVYLEQYF. CDR3 coding DNA: TGTGCCAGCAGGGACAGGGTTTATCTCGAGCAGTACTTC.

The chain joins TRBV28 to TRBJ1-2; no reliable D call. The CDR3 totals 17 residues. The V and J ends lost 0 bases and 2 bases respectively, with 16 bases between them. Germline values: CDR1 MDHEN, CDR2 SYDVKM. CDR3 nucleotide sequence: TGTGCCAGCAGTTTATGCAAGAAGGCACAAAGGAACTATGGCTACACCTTC. Encoded protein: CASSLCKKAQRNYGYTF.

J is TRBJ2-2 and V is TRBV11-3; D is tentatively TRBD1 or TRBD2 (5 bases each). The CDR3 has 17 residues. Between the trimmed V and J ends, which lost 1 base and 4 bases, there was a span of 16 bases. Germline lookup yields CDR1 SGHNT and CDR2 YENEEA. The CDR3 spells CASSLVGPVFFTGELFF. The DNA of the CDR3 is TGTGCCAGCAGCTTAGTGGGACCCGTGTTCTTCACCGGGGAGCTGTTTTTT.

This rearrangement joins TRBV18 to TRBJ2-6; D is ambiguous. The V gene's germline CDR1 is KGHSH and CDR2 LQKENI. V lost 3 bases and J 0 bases, leaving 3 bases between the germline ends. The CDR3 sequence is 14 residues long. In nucleotides, the CDR3 is TGTGCCAGCTCACCTAACTCTGGGGCCAACGTCCTGACTTTC. Its translation is CASSPNSGANVLTF.

This sequence joins TRBV10-2 and TRBJ2-3; D possibly corresponds to TRBD2 (6 bases). Germline CDR1 and CDR2: WSHSY and SAAADI. This CDR3 is 15 amino acids long. V dropped 7 bases and J dropped 2 bases, with 16 bases sitting between them. The CDR3 nucleotides are TGCGCCAGCACCATTGGACTACAAAACACAGATACGCAGTATTTT. This codes for CASTIGLQNTDTQYF.

The genes are TRBV5-1 and TRBJ1-2, with D perhaps TRBD1 (5 bases). V was clipped by 3 bases and J by 1 base, with 13 bases between them. CDR3 size: 15 residues. In germline, CDR1 is SGHRS, CDR2 YFSETQ. CDR3 amino acids: CASSSEGEYNYGYTF. CDR3 nucleotide sequence: TGCGCCAGCAGCTCAGAAGGGGAATATAACTATGGCTACACCTTC.

This clone was detected once. This CDR3 is CAIRGRNRGEQYF. CDR3 nucleotides: TGTGCCATCAGGGGAAGGAACAGGGGCGAGCAGTACTTC. V usage is TRBV10-3 and J usage is TRBJ2-7, with TRBD1 identical over 7 bases. The CDR3 runs to 13 residues. V was clipped by 6 bases and J by 6 bases; unmatched bases: 8. Looked up from germline, CDR1 is ENHRY and CDR2 is SYGVKD.

V is TRBV7-2 and J is TRBJ2-1; D is ambiguous. This CDR3 comprises 15 residues. Per the germline V gene, CDR1 is SGHTA and CDR2 is FQGNSA. With 7 bases removed from V and 1 base from J, the gap between germline ends came to 14 bases. DNA of the CDR3: TGTGCCAGCACATATACTCTCTCTTCCTACAATGAGCAGTTCTTC. This sequence encodes CASTYTLSSYNEQFF.

The chain is built from TRBV6-5 and TRBJ1-2; 7 nucleotides agree with TRBD1. The CDR3 runs to 14 residues. CDR1 is MNHEY and CDR2 is SVGAGI in the germline V gene. The J segment lost 2 bases and the V segment lost 2 bases, leaving 2 bases of the junction unmatched. DNA of the CDR3: TGTGCCAGCAGTTACATGGGACAGAACTATGGCTACACCTTC. It specifies CASSYMGQNYGYTF.

The genes are TRBV7-9 and TRBJ1-1; no reliable D call. The germline V and J ends were trimmed by 2 bases and 4 bases, with 8 bases remaining between them. CDR3 length: 13 amino acids. Germline V CDR1 and CDR2: SEHNR, FQNEAQ (reference sequence). CDR3 bases: TGTGCCAGCAGCTTATGGCAGTTCACTGAAGCTTTCTTT. Translating gives CASSLWQFTEAFF.

The V and J genes are TRBV28 and TRBJ2-2, with 7 bases matching TRBD1. Unmatched junction bases numbered 5, after V lost 9 bases and J lost 1 base. The CDR3 extends over 14 amino acids. Germline CDR1 reads MDHEN; CDR2 reads SYDVKM. The chain's CDR3 is CASTWTGNTGELFF. The DNA for the CDR3 is TGTGCCAGTACCTGGACAGGGAACACCGGGGAGCTGTTTTTT. The full variable domain, its missing parts supplied by reference TRBV28 and TRBJ2-2, is DVKVTQSSRYLVKRTGEKVFLECVQDMDHENMFWYRQDPGLGLRLIYFSYDVKMKEKGDIPEGYSVSREKKERFSLILESASTNQTSMYLCASTWTGNTGELFFGEGSRLTVL.

This chain connects TRBV30 to TRBJ1-2; possible D gene TRBD1, 5 bases. The CDR3 spans 13 residues. The V end was cut by 0 bases, the J end by 8 bases, with 13 bases between. Germline CDR1 GTSNPN, CDR2 SVGIG (reference sequence). CDR3 loop: CAWSVEGRDGYTF. CDR3 bases: TGTGCCTGGAGTGTTGAGGGGAGAGACGGCTACACCTTC.

J is TRBJ1-2 and V is TRBV5-5, with a tentative D call TRBD1 (5 bases). Germline V lookup: CDR1 SGHKS, CDR2 YYEKEE (reference sequence). There are 15 residues in the CDR3. The V and J ends lost 0 bases and 7 bases respectively, with 16 bases between them. CDR3 in amino acids: CASSLAPQGRPGYTF. The CDR3 DNA follows: TGTGCCAGCAGCTTGGCCCCTCAGGGTCGACCTGGCTACACCTTC.

This clone was detected once. V is TRBV7-9 and J is TRBJ1-2; D not resolved. The CDR3 consists of 16 residues. V lost 5 bases and J lost 0, with 16 bases in between. Germline CDR1 and CDR2: SEHNR and FQNEAQ (reference sequence). CDR3 DNA: TGTGCCAGCAGCCCCCTGGACGGAATCTCTAACTATGGCTACACCTTC. Protein: CASSPLDGISNYGYTF.

V and J are TRBV30 and TRBJ2-6; unclear D gene. This CDR3 is 16 amino acids long. V lost 2 bases, J lost 0 bases, and 11 bases lay in between. CDR1 and CDR2 from the germline V gene are GTSNPN and SVGIG (reference sequence). The CDR3 spells CAWSPGPDSGANVLTF. Here the CDR3 DNA reads TGTGCCTGGAGTCCGGGTCCAGACTCTGGGGCCAACGTCCTGACTTTC. The full variable domain, in which reference TRBV30 and TRBJ2-6 provide the parts outside the CDR3, is SQTIHQWPATLVQPVGSPLSLECTVEGTSNPNLYWYRQAAGRGLQLLFYSVGIGQISSEVPQNLSASRPQDRQFILSSKKLLLSDSGFYLCAWSPGPDSGANVLTFGAGSRLTVL.

The gene calls are TRBV11-3 and TRBJ2-1; 11 bases agree with TRBD2. V lost 5 bases, J lost 2 bases, and 5 bases stayed unmatched. Germline assignment: CDR1 SGHNT and CDR2 YENEEA. The CDR3 length is 16 residues. The CDR3 coding sequence is TGTGCCAGCAGCCCGGGGACTAGCGGAACCTACAATGAGCAGTTCTTC. This translates into CASSPGTSGTYNEQFF.

The V call is TRBV5-1, the J call TRBJ1-2; TRBD1 is a possible D gene (6 bases). This CDR3 contains 14 residues. Germline-derived CDR1 and CDR2 are SGHRS and YFSETQ. V gave up 0 bases and J gave up 8 bases, with 14 bases separating them. The CDR3 nucleotides read TGCGCCAGCAGCTTGGAAAGGAGAGGGGGAGGCTACACCTTC. The encoded protein is CASSLERRGGGYTF.

This chain uses TRBV25-1 with TRBJ1-5, with D maybe TRBD1 (6 bases). V dropped 5 bases and J dropped 7 bases, with 12 bases sitting between them. This CDR3 is 13 amino acids long. Germline CDR1 MGHDK, CDR2 SYGVNS. CDR3 sequence reads: CASSPKGGQPQHF. CDR3 DNA sequence: TGTGCCAGCAGTCCAAAGGGGGGCCAGCCCCAGCATTTT.